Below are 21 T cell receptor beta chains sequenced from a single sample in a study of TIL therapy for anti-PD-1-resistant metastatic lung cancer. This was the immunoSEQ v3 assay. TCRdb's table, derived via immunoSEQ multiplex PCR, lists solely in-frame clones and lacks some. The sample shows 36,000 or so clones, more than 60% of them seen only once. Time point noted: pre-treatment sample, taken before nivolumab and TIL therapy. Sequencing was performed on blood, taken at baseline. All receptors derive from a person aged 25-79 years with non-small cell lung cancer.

In nucleotides, the CDR3 is TGTGCCAGCAGCTTGTGGGGCGTTGAGACCCAGTACTTC. This encodes CASSLWGVETQYF. J is TRBJ2-5 and V is TRBV5-4; D is possibly TRBD1 (5 bases). Germline-derived CDR1 and CDR2 are SGHNT and YYREEE (reference sequence). V was pared by 1 base and J by 5 bases, with 9 bases between. This CDR3 has 13 residues.

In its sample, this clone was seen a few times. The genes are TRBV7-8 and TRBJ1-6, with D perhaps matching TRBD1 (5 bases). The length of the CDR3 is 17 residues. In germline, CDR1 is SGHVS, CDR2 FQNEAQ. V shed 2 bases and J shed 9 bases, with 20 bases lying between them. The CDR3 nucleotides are TGTGCCAGCAGCTTATTAGCAGGGTGGGAGGGGAGTTCACCCCTCCACTTT. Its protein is CASSLLAGWEGSSPLHF.

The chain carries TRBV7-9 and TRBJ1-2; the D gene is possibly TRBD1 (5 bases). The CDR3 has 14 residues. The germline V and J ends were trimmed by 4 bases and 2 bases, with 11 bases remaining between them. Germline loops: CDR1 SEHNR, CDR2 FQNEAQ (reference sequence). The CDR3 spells CASSSRQGNYGYTF. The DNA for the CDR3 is TGTGCCAGCAGCTCCCGCCAGGGCAACTATGGCTACACCTTC.

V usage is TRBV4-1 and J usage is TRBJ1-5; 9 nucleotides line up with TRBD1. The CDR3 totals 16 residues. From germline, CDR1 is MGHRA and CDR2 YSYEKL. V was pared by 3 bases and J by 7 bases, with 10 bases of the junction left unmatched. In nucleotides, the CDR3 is TGCGCCAGCAGCCAGATCCAACAGGGGGCGAACCAGCCCCAGCATTTT. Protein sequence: CASSQIQQGANQPQHF.

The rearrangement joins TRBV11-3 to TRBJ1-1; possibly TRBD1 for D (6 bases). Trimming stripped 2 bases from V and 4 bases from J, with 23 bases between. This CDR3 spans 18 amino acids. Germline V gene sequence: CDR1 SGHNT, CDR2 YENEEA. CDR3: CASSLLDSLPREVTEAFF. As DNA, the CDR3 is TGTGCCAGCAGCTTACTGGACAGTCTTCCTAGGGAGGTCACTGAAGCTTTCTTT.

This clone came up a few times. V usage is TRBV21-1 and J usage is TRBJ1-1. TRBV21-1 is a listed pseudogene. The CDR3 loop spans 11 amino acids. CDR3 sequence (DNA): TGTGCCAGCAGCAAAAAGGCTGAAGCTTTCTTT. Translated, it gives CASSKKAEAFF.

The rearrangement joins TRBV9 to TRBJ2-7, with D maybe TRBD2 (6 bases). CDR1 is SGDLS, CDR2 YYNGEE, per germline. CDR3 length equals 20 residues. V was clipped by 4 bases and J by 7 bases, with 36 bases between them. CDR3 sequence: CASSRVAPAPNNGTSSEQYF. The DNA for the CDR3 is TGTGCCAGCAGCCGGGTGGCCCCAGCCCCCAATAATGGGACTTCATCGGAGCAGTACTTC.

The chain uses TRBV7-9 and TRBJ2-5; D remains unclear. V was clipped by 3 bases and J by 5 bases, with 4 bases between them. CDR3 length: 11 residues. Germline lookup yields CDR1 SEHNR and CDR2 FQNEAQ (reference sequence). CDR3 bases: TGTGCCAGCAGCTTCGGGGAGACCCAGTACTTC. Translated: CASSFGETQYF.

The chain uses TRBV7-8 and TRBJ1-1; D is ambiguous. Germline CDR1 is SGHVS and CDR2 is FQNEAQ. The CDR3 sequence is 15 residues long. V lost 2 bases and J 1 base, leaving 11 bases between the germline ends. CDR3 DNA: TGTGCCAGCAGCTTATCCGTCACTGGGAACACTGAAGCTTTCTTT. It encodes CASSLSVTGNTEAFF.

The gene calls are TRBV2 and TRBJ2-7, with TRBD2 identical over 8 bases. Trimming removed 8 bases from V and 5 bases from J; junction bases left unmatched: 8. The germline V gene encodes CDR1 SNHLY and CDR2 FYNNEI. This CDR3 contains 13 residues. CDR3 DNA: TGTGCCAGCCGGGCGGCGGGAGGCCACGAGCAGTACTTC. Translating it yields CASRAAGGHEQYF.

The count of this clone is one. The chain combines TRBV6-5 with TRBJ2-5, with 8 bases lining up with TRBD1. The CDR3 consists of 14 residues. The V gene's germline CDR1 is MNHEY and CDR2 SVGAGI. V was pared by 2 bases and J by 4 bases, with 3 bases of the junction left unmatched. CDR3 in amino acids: CASSYDRGRETQYF. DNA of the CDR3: TGTGCCAGCAGTTACGACAGGGGACGAGAGACCCAGTACTTC.

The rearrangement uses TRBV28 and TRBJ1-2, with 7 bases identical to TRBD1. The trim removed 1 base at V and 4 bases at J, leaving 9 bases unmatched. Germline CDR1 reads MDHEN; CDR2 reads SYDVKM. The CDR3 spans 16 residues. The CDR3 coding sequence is TGTGCCAGCAGTTTATATGGAGGGGGCAGTATCTATGGCTACACCTTC. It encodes CASSLYGGGSIYGYTF.

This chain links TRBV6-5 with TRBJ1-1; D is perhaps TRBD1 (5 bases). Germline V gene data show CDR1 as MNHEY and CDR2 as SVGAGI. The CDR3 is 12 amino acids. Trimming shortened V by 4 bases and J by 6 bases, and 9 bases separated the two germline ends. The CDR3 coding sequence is TGTGCCAGCAGTTCCGGGACTCCTGAAGCTTTCTTT. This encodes CASSSGTPEAFF.

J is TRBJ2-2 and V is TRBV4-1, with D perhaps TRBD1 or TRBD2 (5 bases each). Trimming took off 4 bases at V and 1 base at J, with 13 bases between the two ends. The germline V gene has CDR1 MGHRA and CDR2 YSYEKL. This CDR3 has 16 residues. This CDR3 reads CASSPRGTQNTGELFF. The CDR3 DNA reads TGCGCCAGCAGCCCCCGTGGGACCCAGAACACCGGGGAGCTGTTTTTT.

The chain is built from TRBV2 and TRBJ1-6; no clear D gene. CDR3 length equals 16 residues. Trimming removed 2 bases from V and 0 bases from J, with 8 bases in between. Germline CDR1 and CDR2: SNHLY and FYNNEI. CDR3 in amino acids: CASSEQQSSYNSPLHF. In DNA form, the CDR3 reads TGTGCCAGCAGTGAACAGCAGAGCTCCTATAATTCACCCCTCCACTTT.

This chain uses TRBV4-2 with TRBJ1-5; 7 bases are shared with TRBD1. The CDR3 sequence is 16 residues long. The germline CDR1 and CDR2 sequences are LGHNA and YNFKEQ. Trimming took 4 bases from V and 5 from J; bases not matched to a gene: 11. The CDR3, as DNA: TGTGCCAGCAGCCCCTCCCCTTGGACAGGCGATCAGCCCCAGCATTTT. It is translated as CASSPSPWTGDQPQHF.

In DNA, the CDR3 is TGTGCCAGCAGCTTAGGAGCTGGGGGGTTGCCGGGGATGTATGCTTTCTTT. Residues: CASSLGAGGLPGMYAFF. The chain links TRBV11-2 to TRBJ1-1; TRBD1 is a possible D gene (5 bases). CDR3 length: 17 residues. Trimming stripped 1 base from V and 11 bases from J, with 26 bases between. Per the germline V gene, CDR1 is SGHAT and CDR2 is FQNNGV.

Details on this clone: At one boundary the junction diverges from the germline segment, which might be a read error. The CDR3 DNA is TGCGCCAGCAGCCAGGGAGCAGCGGGGGCCTACACCGAGGAGCTGTTTTTT. As protein: CASSQGAAGAYTEELFF. This sequence joins TRBV4-3 and TRBJ2-2; TRBD2 agrees at 8 bases. The CDR3 totals 17 residues. Per the germline V gene, CDR1 is LGHNA and CDR2 is YSLEER.

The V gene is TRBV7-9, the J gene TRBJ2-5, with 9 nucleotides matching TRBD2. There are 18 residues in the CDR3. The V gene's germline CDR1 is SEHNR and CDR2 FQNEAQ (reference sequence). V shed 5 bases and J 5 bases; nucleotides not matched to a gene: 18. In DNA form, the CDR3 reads TGTGCCAGCAGCGCAAGGGGCCCTAGCGGGGTGACGGGGGAGACCCAGTACTTC. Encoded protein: CASSARGPSGVTGETQYF.

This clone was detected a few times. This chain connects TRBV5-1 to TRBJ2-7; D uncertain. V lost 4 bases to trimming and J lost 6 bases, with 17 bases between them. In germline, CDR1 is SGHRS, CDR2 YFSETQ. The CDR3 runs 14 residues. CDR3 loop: CASSPSRPEVEQYF. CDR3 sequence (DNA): TGCGCCAGCAGCCCCTCCCGCCCCGAGGTCGAGCAGTACTTC.

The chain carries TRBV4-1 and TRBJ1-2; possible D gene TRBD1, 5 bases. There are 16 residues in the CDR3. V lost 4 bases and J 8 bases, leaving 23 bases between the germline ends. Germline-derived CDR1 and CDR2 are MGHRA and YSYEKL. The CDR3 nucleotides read TGCGCCAGCAGCCCCGGGGGACCTCTCGAGAAGCGGGGCTACACCTTC. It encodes CASSPGGPLEKRGYTF.